This TCR beta chain is drawn from a study of T cell responses to AZD1222 COVID-19 vaccine. About the study: Second doses were pooled across both intervals (about 4 or about 12 weeks). Study-wide results and limits: Among the donors, most were white British and more were female, and clonal diversity was possibly underestimated. Spike-specific TCR depth and breadth grew after two AZD1222 doses.

Worth noting for this clone: Its target is unknown.

The assay was immunoSEQ multiplex PCR, and TCRdb's table has in-frame clones only and misses some. Seen here are roughly 120,000 clones, 91% observed once, and the top ten hold more than 4.5%. Germline lookup yields CDR1 SGHNT and CDR2 YYREEE (reference sequence). This CDR3 region has 16 residues. V shed 4 bases and J 6 bases; nucleotides not matched to a gene: 12. The chain combines TRBV5-4 with TRBJ2-1; 8 bases match TRBD2. The source of this sequence is an adult in good health. The source was peripheral blood, collected on day 0 of AZD1222 vaccination. The CDR3 reads CASSLAPGLAVNEQFF. As DNA, the CDR3 is TGTGCCAGCAGCCTCGCCCCCGGACTAGCAGTCAATGAGCAGTTCTTC.